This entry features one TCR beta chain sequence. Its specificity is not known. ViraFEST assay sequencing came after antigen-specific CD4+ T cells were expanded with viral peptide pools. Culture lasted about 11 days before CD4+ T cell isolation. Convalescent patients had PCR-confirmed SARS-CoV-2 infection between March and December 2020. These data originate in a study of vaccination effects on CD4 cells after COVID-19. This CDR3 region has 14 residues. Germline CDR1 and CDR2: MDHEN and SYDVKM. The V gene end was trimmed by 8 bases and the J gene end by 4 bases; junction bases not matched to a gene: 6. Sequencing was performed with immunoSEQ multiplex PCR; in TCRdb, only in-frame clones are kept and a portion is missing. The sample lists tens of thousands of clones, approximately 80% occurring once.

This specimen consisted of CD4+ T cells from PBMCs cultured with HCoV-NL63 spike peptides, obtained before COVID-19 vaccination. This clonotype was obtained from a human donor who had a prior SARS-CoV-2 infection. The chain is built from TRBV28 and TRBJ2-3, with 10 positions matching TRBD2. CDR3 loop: CASGSGRAPDTQYF. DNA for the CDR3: TGTGCCAGCGGAAGCGGGAGGGCCCCAGATACGCAGTATTTT.